This TCR beta chain was sequenced during a study of cytomegalovirus exposure and HLA in healthy donors. Study observations and caveats: In the 120 validation repertoires, more than 85% of cluster scores exceeded 0, per a later analysis. Overall, roughly 170 TCR beta chains were annotated as cytomegalovirus-associated.

This clone appeared once. The antigen remains undetermined. Repertoires were generated with immunoSEQ multiplex PCR, while TCRdb's copy carries only in-frame clones and drops some. The data hold 150,000 to 200,000 clones, with 88% observed a single time. Between the trimmed V and J ends, which lost 5 bases and 0 bases, there was a span of 11 bases. This CDR3 region has 15 residues. Germline CDR1 SEHNR, CDR2 FQNEAQ (reference sequence). J is TRBJ2-1 and V is TRBV7-9, with a possible D match to TRBD1 (5 bases). Sequences were obtained from PBMCs. The source is a man between 18 and 29 years old in good health and CMV-seronegative. For the CDR3, the DNA is TGTGCCAGCAGCCTGACAGATAGCTCCTACAATGAGCAGTTCTTC. This translates into CASSLTDSSYNEQFF. Variable domain in full (rest from reference TRBV7-9 and TRBJ2-1): DTGVSQNPRHKITKRGQNVTFRCDPISEHNRLYWYRQTLGQGPEFLTYFQNEAQLEKSRLLSDRFSAERPKGSFSTLEIQRTEQGDSAMYLCASSLTDSSYNEQFFGPGTRLTVL.